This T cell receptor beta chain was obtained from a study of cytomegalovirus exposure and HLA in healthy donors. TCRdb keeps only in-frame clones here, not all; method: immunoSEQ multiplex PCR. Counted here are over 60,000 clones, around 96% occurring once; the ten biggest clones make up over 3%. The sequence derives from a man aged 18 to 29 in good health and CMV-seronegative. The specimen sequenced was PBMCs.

The CDR3 spells CASSQVSDNSNQPQHF. CDR3 nucleotides: TGTGCCAGCAGCCAGGTTTCGGACAATAGCAATCAGCCCCAGCATTTT. The gene calls are TRBV4-2 and TRBJ1-5; weak D call: TRBD1 (5 bases). The CDR3 runs 16 residues. CDR1 and CDR2 from the germline V gene are LGHNA and YNFKEQ. The V end was cut by 3 bases, the J end by 0 bases, with 12 bases between.